This entry is about one T cell receptor (beta chain). Its matching antigen is unknown. This sample stems from a study of cytomegalovirus exposure and HLA in healthy donors. Findings and limits, study-wide: A later analysis revealed that TCR association rates differed between HLA loci, peaking at DRB1 and bottoming out at HLA-C.

Trimming stripped 8 bases from V and 0 bases from J, with 8 bases between. Germline-derived CDR1 and CDR2 are SGHTA and FQGNSA. The CDR3 spans 13 residues. The PCR had 60 Vbeta and 13 Jbeta primers. Libraries were prepared by immunoSEQ multiplex PCR; TCRdb keeps only in-frame clonotypes and omits some of them. The sample gives around 70,000 clones, just under 80% of which show up once; 7.5% to 10% is in the top ten. The sequence was collected from a woman in her forties in good health and CMV-seropositive. The chain has TRBV7-2 and TRBJ1-3; D is uncertain. The sample was PBMCs. In DNA form, the CDR3 reads TGTGCCAGCTCTACCTTCTCTGGAAACACCATATATTTT. Translating gives CASSTFSGNTIYF.